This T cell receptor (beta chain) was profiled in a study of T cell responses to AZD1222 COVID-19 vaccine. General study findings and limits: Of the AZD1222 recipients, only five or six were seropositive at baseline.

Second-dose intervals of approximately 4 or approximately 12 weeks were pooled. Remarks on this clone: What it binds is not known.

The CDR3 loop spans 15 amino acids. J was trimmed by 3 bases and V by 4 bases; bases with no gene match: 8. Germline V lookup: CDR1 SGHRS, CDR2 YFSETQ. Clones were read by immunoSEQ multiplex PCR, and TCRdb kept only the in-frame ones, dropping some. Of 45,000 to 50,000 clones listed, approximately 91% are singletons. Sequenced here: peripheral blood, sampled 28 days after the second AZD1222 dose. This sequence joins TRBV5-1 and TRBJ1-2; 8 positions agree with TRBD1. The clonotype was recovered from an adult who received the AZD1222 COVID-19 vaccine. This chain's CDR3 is CASSNDGQGDYGYTF. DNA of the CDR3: TGCGCCAGCAGCAATGACGGACAGGGAGACTATGGCTACACCTTC.